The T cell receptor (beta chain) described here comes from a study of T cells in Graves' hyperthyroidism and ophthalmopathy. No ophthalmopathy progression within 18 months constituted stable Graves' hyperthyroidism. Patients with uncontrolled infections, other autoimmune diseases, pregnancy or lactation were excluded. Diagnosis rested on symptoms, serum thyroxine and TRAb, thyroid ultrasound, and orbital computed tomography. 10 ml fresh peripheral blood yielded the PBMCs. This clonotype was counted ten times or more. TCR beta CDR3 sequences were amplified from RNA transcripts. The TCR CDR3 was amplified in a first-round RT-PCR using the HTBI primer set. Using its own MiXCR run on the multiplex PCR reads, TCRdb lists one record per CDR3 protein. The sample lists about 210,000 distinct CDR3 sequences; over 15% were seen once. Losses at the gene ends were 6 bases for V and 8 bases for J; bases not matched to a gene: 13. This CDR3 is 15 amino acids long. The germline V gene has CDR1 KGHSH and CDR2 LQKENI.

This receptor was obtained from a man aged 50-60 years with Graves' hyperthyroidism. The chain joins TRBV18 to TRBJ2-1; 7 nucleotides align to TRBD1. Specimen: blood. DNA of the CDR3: TGTGCCAGCTCTCTCCTCGACAGGGTTCCAGATGAGCAGTTCTTC. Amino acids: CASSLLDRVPDEQFF.